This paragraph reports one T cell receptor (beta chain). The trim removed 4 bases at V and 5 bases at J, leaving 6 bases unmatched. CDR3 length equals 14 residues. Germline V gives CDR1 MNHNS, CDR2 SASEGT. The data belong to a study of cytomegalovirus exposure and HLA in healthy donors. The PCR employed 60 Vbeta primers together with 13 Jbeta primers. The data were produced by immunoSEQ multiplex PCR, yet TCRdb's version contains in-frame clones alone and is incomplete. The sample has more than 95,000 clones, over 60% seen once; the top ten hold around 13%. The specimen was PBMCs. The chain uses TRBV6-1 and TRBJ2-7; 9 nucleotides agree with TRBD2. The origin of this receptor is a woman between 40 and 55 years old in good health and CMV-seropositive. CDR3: CASSGSGGYHEQYF. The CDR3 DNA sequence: TGTGCCAGCAGTGGTAGCGGGGGCTATCACGAGCAGTACTTC.